The clone carrying this TCR beta chain was counted a single time. Its antigen is still unknown. The data derive from a study of cytomegalovirus exposure and HLA in healthy donors. Findings and limits, study-wide: While the bulk of TCR sequences proved rare, some public TCRs turned up in many donors. As confirmed in vitro, a few CMV-associated chains were specific for CMV antigens.

The data were produced by immunoSEQ multiplex PCR, yet TCRdb's version contains in-frame clones alone and is incomplete. The sample has about 110,000 clones, approximately 94% seen once. The V segment lost 2 bases and the J segment 9 bases; nucleotides outside the gene matches: 5. CDR3 size: 14 residues. CDR1 MDHEN and CDR2 SYDVKM come from the germline V gene. The V call is TRBV28, the J call TRBJ2-5, with 11 bases aligning to TRBD2. The sample consisted of PBMCs. The receptor was isolated from a woman aged 18-30 years in good health and CMV-seronegative. The CDR3 DNA follows: TGTGCCAGCAGTTTACGACTAGCGGGGATTTCCCAGTACTTC. It encodes CASSLRLAGISQYF.